What follows are 15 T cell receptor beta chains derived from one specimen sequenced in a study of T cell responses to AZD1222 COVID-19 vaccine. Here immunoSEQ multiplex PCR was the method, and the copy in TCRdb shows in-frame clones only, minus some. The data contain about 190,000 clones, 90% to 95% of them singletons. Here the sequenced sample was peripheral blood, taken on day 0 of AZD1222 vaccination. The receptors derive from an adult in good health.

The J gene is TRBJ1-2, the V gene TRBV30, with D tentatively TRBD1 (5 bases). V was trimmed by 0 bases and J by 6 bases, leaving 20 bases between them. Germline values: CDR1 GTSNPN, CDR2 SVGIG (reference sequence). The CDR3 sequence is 16 residues long. CDR3 nucleotides: TGTGCCTGGAGTGTGGGTGGGGGGACTAATATCAATGGCTACACCTTC. The encoded protein is CAWSVGGGTNINGYTF.

The rearrangement links TRBV11-2 to TRBJ2-1; 15 bases are a match to TRBD2. The CDR3 runs 15 residues. V dropped 3 bases and J dropped 10; count of bases not matched to a gene: 4. Per germline, CDR1 SGHAT and CDR2 FQNNGV. CDR3 DNA: TGTGCCAGCAGCTTTGGACTAGCGGGAGGGTACGAGCAGTTCTTC. This gives the protein CASSFGLAGGYEQFF.

This sequence joins TRBV12-5 and TRBJ2-2; 10 nucleotides agree with TRBD1. The CDR3 covers 16 residues. The germline CDR1 and CDR2 sequences are LGHNT and FRNRAP. Losses at the gene ends were 5 bases for V and 3 bases for J; bases not matched to a gene: 6. The CDR3 is CASGREGQGDTGELFF. In DNA form, the CDR3 reads TGTGCTAGTGGTCGCGAAGGACAGGGGGACACCGGGGAGCTGTTTTTT.

The CDR3 sequence: CASSLARLGPRSHEQYF. CDR3 DNA sequence: TGCGCCAGCAGCTTGGCCAGGTTGGGCCCACGGAGCCACGAGCAGTACTTC. The chain joins TRBV5-1 to TRBJ2-7; D unresolved. Trimming shortened V by 0 bases and J by 5 bases, and 21 bases separated the two germline ends. The CDR3 runs 17 residues. Germline V gene sequence: CDR1 SGHRS, CDR2 YFSETQ.

The V and J genes are TRBV5-1 and TRBJ2-2; perhaps TRBD1 as D (6 bases). The CDR3 has 16 amino acids. The germline V and J ends were trimmed by 1 base and 6 bases, with 16 bases remaining between them. Looked up from germline, CDR1 is SGHRS and CDR2 is YFSETQ. CDR3 sequence (DNA): TGCGCCAGCAGCTTGAGGGACACCTTCGGGTCCGGGGAGCTGTTTTTT. Protein: CASSLRDTFGSGELFF.

This clone was observed a single time. The chain joins TRBV6-6 to TRBJ2-2; D possibly corresponds to TRBD1 (5 bases). From germline, CDR1 is MNHNY and CDR2 SVGAGI (reference sequence). Trimming cost V 2 bases and J 6 bases, with 16 bases left between them. The CDR3 covers 16 residues. The DNA of the CDR3 is TGTGCCAGCAGTTACGGGGTAGGGGATCGTCCCGGGGAGCTGTTTTTT. This gives the protein CASSYGVGDRPGELFF.

V and J are TRBV30 and TRBJ2-2, with D perhaps TRBD2 (5 bases). This CDR3 comprises 14 residues. Between the trimmed V and J ends, which lost 2 bases and 5 bases, there was a span of 12 bases. Germline lookup yields CDR1 GTSNPN and CDR2 SVGIG (reference sequence). CDR3 DNA sequence: TGTGCCTGGAGTCCCACCCCGGGGACCGGGGAGCTGTTTTTT. This gives the protein CAWSPTPGTGELFF.

J is TRBJ2-1 and V is TRBV5-6; D not resolved. This CDR3 is 14 amino acids long. The germline CDR1 and CDR2 sequences are SGHDT and YYEEEE. Trimming pared 0 bases from V and 5 bases from J, leaving 9 bases between. This chain's CDR3 is CASSLVGPNNEQFF. CDR3 DNA: TGTGCCAGCAGCTTGGTAGGCCCCAACAATGAGCAGTTCTTC.

The rearrangement links TRBV6-6 to TRBJ1-2; no definite D call. The CDR3 spans 15 residues. Germline CDR1 reads MNHNY; CDR2 reads SVGAGI (reference sequence). Trimming stripped 0 bases from V and 1 base from J, with 9 bases between. The CDR3 here is CASSYSVRLNYGYTF. The CDR3 nucleotides are TGTGCCAGCAGTTACTCGGTGAGGCTTAACTATGGCTACACCTTC.

J is TRBJ2-2 and V is TRBV13; D not resolved. V was clipped by 0 bases and J by 7 bases, with 15 bases between them. From germline, CDR1 is PRHDT and CDR2 FYEKMQ (reference sequence). This CDR3 comprises 16 residues. The CDR3 is CASSLGQVAVNGELFF. CDR3 coding DNA: TGTGCCAGCAGCTTAGGTCAGGTCGCCGTCAACGGGGAGCTGTTTTTT.

The rearrangement links TRBV4-2 to TRBJ1-3; D call uncertain. Trimming stripped 4 bases from V and 1 base from J, with 8 bases between. This CDR3 has 14 amino acids. Germline CDR1 reads LGHNA; CDR2 reads YNFKEQ. Here the CDR3 reads CASSPRDSGNTIYF. CDR3 coding DNA: TGTGCCAGCAGCCCCCGGGATTCTGGAAACACCATATATTTT.

This clone was seen only once. The V gene is TRBV7-9, the J gene TRBJ2-7; D is uncertain. The length of the CDR3 is 16 residues. Germline CDR1 and CDR2: SEHNR and FQNEAQ (reference sequence). V lost 5 bases and J lost 1, with 18 bases in between. CDR3 region: CASSPHDATESYEQYF. CDR3 in DNA: TGTGCCAGCAGCCCTCACGATGCGACCGAGTCCTACGAGCAGTACTTC.

The chain joins TRBV7-2 to TRBJ2-7; perhaps TRBD2 as D (6 bases). The CDR3 runs to 16 residues. Trimming pared 1 base from V and 6 bases from J, leaving 19 bases between. Germline V gives CDR1 SGHTA, CDR2 FQGNSA. CDR3 amino acids: CASSLDPPFGGGEQYF. The CDR3 DNA reads TGTGCCAGCAGCTTAGATCCCCCTTTTGGGGGAGGCGAGCAGTACTTC.

The chain joins TRBV20-1 to TRBJ2-5; D possibly matches TRBD1 or TRBD2 (5 bases each). Germline lookup yields CDR1 DFQATT and CDR2 SNEGSKA (reference sequence). The CDR3 contains 14 residues. V was cut by 3 bases and J by 3 bases, with 14 bases left in between. CDR3 in amino acids: CSASLPGPKETQYF. In DNA, the CDR3 is TGCAGTGCTAGTTTGCCGGGACCAAAAGAGACCCAGTACTTC.

This clone occurred a few times. The chain combines TRBV5-1 with TRBJ2-5, with 9 bases identical to TRBD2. The CDR3 loop spans 14 amino acids. In germline, CDR1 is SGHRS, CDR2 YFSETQ. The junction had 7 bases not matched to a gene; V was cut back by 7 bases and J by 3 bases. The CDR3 here is CASGVVAGEETQYF. The CDR3 DNA reads as TGCGCCAGCGGGGTGGTAGCGGGGGAAGAGACCCAGTACTTC.